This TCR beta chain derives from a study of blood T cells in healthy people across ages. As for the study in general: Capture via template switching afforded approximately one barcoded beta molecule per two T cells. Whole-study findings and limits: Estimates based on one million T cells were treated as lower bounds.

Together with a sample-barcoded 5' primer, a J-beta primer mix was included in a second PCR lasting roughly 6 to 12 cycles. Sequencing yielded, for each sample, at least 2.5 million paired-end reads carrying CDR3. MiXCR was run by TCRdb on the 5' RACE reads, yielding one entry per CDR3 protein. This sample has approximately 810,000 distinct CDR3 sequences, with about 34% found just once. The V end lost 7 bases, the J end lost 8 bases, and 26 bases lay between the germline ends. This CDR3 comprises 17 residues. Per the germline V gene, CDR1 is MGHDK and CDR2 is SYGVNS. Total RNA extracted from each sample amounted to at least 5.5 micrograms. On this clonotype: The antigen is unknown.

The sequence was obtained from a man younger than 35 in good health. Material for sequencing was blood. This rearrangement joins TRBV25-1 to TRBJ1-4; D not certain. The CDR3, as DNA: TGTGCCAGCACCCCTAACCCCGGAGGAACCGTAGGAGAAAAACTGTTTTTT. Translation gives CASTPNPGGTVGEKLFF.